This TCR beta chain emerged from a study of OX40 agonist ivuxolimab in advanced cancers. Germline CDR1 SQVTM, CDR2 ANQGSEA. The germline V and J ends were trimmed by 6 bases and 0 bases, with 12 bases remaining between them. This CDR3 spans 13 amino acids. The assay was immunoSEQ multiplex PCR, and TCRdb's table has in-frame clones only and misses some. Among tens of thousands of clones listed, around 89% were seen once. The sequence derives from an adult with an advanced solid tumor such as melanoma, head and neck, liver or kidney cancer. This rearrangement joins TRBV29-1 to TRBJ2-7; D perhaps matches TRBD2 (5 bases). The sequencing used CD4+ or CD8+ T cells sorted from blood, collected in a trial of the OX40 agonist ivuxolimab. The CDR3 region is CSVPRESSYEQYF. The CDR3 DNA reads as TGCAGCGTGCCAAGGGAGAGCTCCTACGAGCAGTACTTC.